The 25 T cell receptor beta chains reported below all come from one sample, sequenced in a study of T cells in Graves' hyperthyroidism and ophthalmopathy (dated by TCRdb to the late 2010s). The library relied on multiplex PCR. Sequencer: Illumina HiSeq 2000. The TCR beta CDR3 regions were amplified from the RNA transcripts. For the first round of RT-PCR on the TCR CDR3, the HTBI primer set was used together with the Qiagen OneStep RT-PCR kit. TCRdb reprocessed the public reads (quality trimming at Q25 with fastp, clone calling with MiXCR) and kept in-frame beta chains. Each CDR3 protein appears once, grouped with its most common genes and DNA. The sample includes nearly 600,000 distinct CDR3 sequences, with about 15% observed a single time. Of the sample, roughly 5.5% falls within the top ten clones. Input material: blood. The origin of the receptors is a woman aged 25-40 years with Graves' hyperthyroidism that later progressed to Graves' ophthalmopathy.

This clonotype was recorded many times. The chain joins TRBV20-1 to TRBJ2-3; perhaps TRBD2 as D (5 bases). Germline loops: CDR1 DFQATT, CDR2 SNEGSKA (reference sequence). V gave up 1 base and J gave up 6 bases, with 20 bases separating them. The CDR3 spans 16 residues. DNA of the CDR3: TGCAGTGCTAGAGTGGCGGCCAGCGGCTTGCTTGATACGCAGTATTTT. It yields the protein CSARVAASGLLDTQYF.

In the case of this clonotype: Given a much more abundant clone one base away, this may be a read error. The chain joins TRBV20-1 to TRBJ2-1; D uncertain. The CDR3 runs to 13 residues. Germline CDR1 reads DFQATT; CDR2 reads SNEGSKA (reference sequence). With 3 bases removed from V and 9 bases from J, the gap between germline ends came to 15 bases. The CDR3 reads CSASVRAWGEQFF. The CDR3 DNA is TGCAGTGCTAGTGTTCGGGCCTGGGGTGAGCAGTTCTTC.

The chain employs TRBV5-1 and TRBJ2-1, with D perhaps TRBD2 (7 bases). This CDR3 has 14 amino acids. Per germline, CDR1 SGHRS and CDR2 YFSETQ. V was trimmed by 5 bases and J by 4 bases, leaving 13 bases between them. CDR3 loop: CASSRRGPYNEQFF. The DNA for the CDR3 is TGCGCCAGCAGTCGGCGGGGGCCTTACAATGAGCAGTTCTTC.

This clonotype was found many times. J is TRBJ1-2 and V is TRBV27; possibly TRBD1 for D (5 bases). CDR1 and CDR2 from the germline V gene are MNHEY and SMNVEV (reference sequence). The CDR3 length is 13 residues. The germline V and J ends were trimmed by 7 bases and 6 bases, with 15 bases remaining between them. CDR3 coding DNA: TGTGCCAGCACCTCCTATCAGGGAAATGGCTACACCTTC. This translates into CASTSYQGNGYTF.

This clonotype occurred many times. This chain links TRBV27 with TRBJ2-3, with D unresolved. The V gene's germline CDR1 is MNHEY and CDR2 SMNVEV (reference sequence). The ends were cut back, 5 bases at V and 4 bases at J, with 7 bases in the middle. CDR3 length equals 12 residues. The CDR3 spells CASSPRSDTQYF. The CDR3 region has the DNA TGTGCCAGCAGTCCAAGGTCAGATACGCAGTATTTT.

This clonotype appeared many times. The chain has TRBV20-1 and TRBJ2-5; D gene uncertain. CDR3 size: 13 residues. Deletions cut 5 bases from V and 6 bases from J, with 16 bases between. Germline CDR1 DFQATT, CDR2 SNEGSKA (reference sequence). CDR3 region: CSAPGVGEKTQYF. The CDR3 DNA sequence: TGCAGTGCTCCCGGAGTAGGAGAAAAGACCCAGTACTTC.

The sample holds a few counts of this clonotype. The chain combines TRBV6-2 or TRBV6-3 with TRBJ2-5; 12 bases align to TRBD2. The CDR3 extends over 18 amino acids. The germline V gene encodes CDR1 MNHEY and CDR2 SVGEGT. V lost 5 bases, J lost 2 bases, and 12 bases stayed unmatched. The CDR3 is CASSPHPRTSGAQETQYF. Written as DNA, the CDR3 is TGTGCCAGCAGTCCCCACCCTAGGACTAGCGGGGCACAAGAGACCCAGTACTTC.

This clonotype was observed many times. The V and J genes are TRBV7-8 and TRBJ2-3, with D possibly being TRBD1 or TRBD2 (5 bases each). The CDR3 spans 17 residues. V was trimmed by 0 bases and J by 0 bases, leaving 13 bases between them. Germline V CDR1 and CDR2: SGHVS, FQNEAQ. The CDR3 loop reads CASSLADMGRSTDTQYF. The CDR3, as DNA: TGTGCCAGCAGCTTAGCTGACATGGGACGGAGCACAGATACGCAGTATTTT. The full variable domain, rest sourced from reference TRBV7-8 and TRBJ2-3, is GAGVSQSPRYKVAKRGQDVALRCDPISGHVSLFWYQQALGQGPEFLTYFQNEAQLDKSGLPSDRFFAERPEGSVSTLKIQRTQQEDSAVYLCASSLADMGRSTDTQYFGPGTRLTVL.

This clonotype appeared many times. The V gene is TRBV2, the J gene TRBJ2-1; TRBD1 matches at 10 bases. Germline CDR1 is SNHLY and CDR2 is FYNNEI. V lost 6 bases to trimming and J lost 0 bases; unmatched junction nucleotides: 14. The CDR3 extends over 19 amino acids. CDR3 nucleotide sequence: TGTGCCAGCAGGGGTATTTTGGGGGGACAGGGGATCTCCTACAATGAGCAGTTCTTC. It specifies CASRGILGGQGISYNEQFF.

Many counts were recorded for this clonotype. J is TRBJ2-7 and V is TRBV12-3 or TRBV12-4; no clear D gene. The CDR3 contains 12 residues. V shed 2 bases and J shed 5 bases, with 7 bases lying between them. CDR3 amino acids: CASSLRPDEQYF. Written as DNA, the CDR3 is TGTGCCAGCAGTTTACGGCCGGACGAGCAGTACTTC.

The rearrangement uses TRBV12-3 or TRBV12-4 and TRBJ2-7, with 9 bases fitting TRBD2. The V segment lost 6 bases and the J segment 6 bases; nucleotides outside the gene matches: 15. The length of the CDR3 is 16 residues. The CDR3 here is CASSFVAGTSFSEQYF. Written as DNA, the CDR3 is TGTGCCAGCAGCTTCGTTGCCGGGACTAGCTTTTCCGAGCAGTACTTC.

V usage is TRBV2 and J usage is TRBJ2-4, with 10 bases matching TRBD1. J lost 6 bases, V lost 5 bases, and 7 bases had no gene match. CDR3 length: 15 residues. CDR1 and CDR2 from the germline V gene are SNHLY and FYNNEI. The CDR3 here is CASSSTGGAGNIQYF. CDR3 bases: TGTGCCAGCAGTTCGACAGGGGGCGCGGGAAACATTCAGTACTTC.

To note about this clonotype: This may be a read error, as it is one base from a much larger clone. This sequence joins TRBV3-1 and TRBJ1-3; no firm D call. The CDR3 consists of 14 residues. The germline gives CDR1 LGHDT, CDR2 YNNKEL (reference sequence). The CDR3 bases are TGTACCAGCAGCCAATTCTCGAGAGGAAACACCATATATTTT. Its protein product is CTSSQFSRGNTIYF.

Of note for this clonotype: At one end, the junction sequence differs from germline, possibly due to a read error. The J gene is TRBJ2-5, the V gene TRBV4-1; D remains unclear. Per the germline V gene, CDR1 is MGHRA and CDR2 is YSYEKL. The CDR3 length is 21 residues. This CDR3 is CASSQDRRVGFGLLYQETQYF. Here the CDR3 DNA reads TGTGCCAGCAGCCAAGATCGACGGGTGGGGTTCGGCCTCCTGTACCAAGAGACCCAGTACTTC.

This clonotype has a count of ten or more. CDR3 nucleotides: TGTGCCAGCAGTTTAGAAGGGGTTCGTTCACCCCTCCACTTT. Translation gives CASSLEGVRSPLHF. The chain combines TRBV28 with TRBJ1-6; the D gene is possibly TRBD1 (5 bases). Germline-derived CDR1 and CDR2 are MDHEN and SYDVKM. The CDR3 covers 14 residues. Trimming removed 2 bases at V and 9 bases at J, with 11 bases between.

The table lists this clonotype with a few counts. The chain recombines TRBV28 with TRBJ1-3; no definite D call. Trimming shortened V by 8 bases and J by 4 bases, and 12 bases separated the two germline ends. Looked up from germline, CDR1 is MDHEN and CDR2 is SYDVKM. The CDR3 is 13 residues long. DNA of the CDR3: TGTGCCAGCTTCCGGGCCCCGGGAAACACCATATATTTT. Protein: CASFRAPGNTIYF.

In this sample, this clonotype turned up many times. One end of the junction varies from germline; a read error may be responsible. The genes are TRBV6-1 and TRBJ2-1; 7 bases fit TRBD1. The CDR3 has 16 residues. Germline loops: CDR1 MNHNS, CDR2 SASEGT. The CDR3 bases are TGTGCCAGCAGAGAAGGACAGGATAACTCCTACAATGAGCAGTTCTTC. It encodes CASREGQDNSYNEQFF.

This clonotype was picked up many times. This chain uses TRBV19 with TRBJ1-5, with 12 bases that match TRBD1. The CDR3 sequence is 14 residues long. V shed 10 bases, J shed 5 bases, and the junction held 6 bases outside the gene matches. Germline V gene data show CDR1 as LNHDA and CDR2 as SQIVND (reference sequence). CDR3: CATWDRGLDQPQHF. The CDR3 DNA reads TGTGCCACCTGGGACAGGGGGCTAGATCAGCCCCAGCATTTT.

This clonotype was counted ten times or more. The rearrangement uses TRBV3-1 and TRBJ2-7; 7 bases agree with TRBD2. The trim removed 1 base at V and 6 bases at J, leaving 3 bases unmatched. Germline assignment: CDR1 LGHDT and CDR2 YNNKEL (reference sequence). CDR3 size: 13 residues. The CDR3 DNA reads TGTGCCAGCAGCCAAGGAACTAGCGCCGAGCAGTACTTC. Translated: CASSQGTSAEQYF.

This clonotype has just a few counts. The CDR3 here is CASSQYGTGDQPQHF. CDR3 nucleotide sequence: TGTGCCAGCAGCCAATATGGGACAGGGGATCAGCCCCAGCATTTT. The rearrangement joins TRBV16 to TRBJ1-5; 10 bases line up with TRBD1. This CDR3 spans 15 amino acids. The V gene's germline CDR1 is KGHSY and CDR2 FQNENV. V was pared by 1 base and J by 5 bases, with 2 bases of the junction left unmatched.

The chain is built from TRBV6-1 and TRBJ2-1; D is perhaps TRBD2 (7 bases). Trimming pared 6 bases from V and 9 bases from J, leaving 24 bases between. The length of the CDR3 is 16 residues. The germline V gene encodes CDR1 MNHNS and CDR2 SASEGT. The CDR3 reads CASSVEGGGGESEQFF. Written as DNA, the CDR3 is TGTGCCAGCAGCGTAGAGGGGGGGGGGGGGGAGAGTGAGCAGTTCTTC.

This clonotype was seen many times. The chain joins TRBV13 to TRBJ2-7; D is unresolved. V lost 4 bases to trimming and J lost 6 bases, with 19 bases between them. This CDR3 spans 15 amino acids. The germline CDR1 and CDR2 sequences are PRHDT and FYEKMQ (reference sequence). The DNA of the CDR3 is TGTGCCAGCAGCTCCCGACGTAGCCCCCTTGGCGAGCAGTACTTC. This translates into CASSSRRSPLGEQYF.

The V and J genes are TRBV14 and TRBJ2-7, with D possibly matching TRBD1 (5 bases). CDR3 length: 13 residues. V gave up 5 bases and J gave up 6 bases, with 14 bases separating them. CDR1 SGHDN and CDR2 FVKESK come from the germline V gene. In DNA, the CDR3 is TGTGCCAGCAGCAGCCAGGGTTACGGCGAGCAGTACTTC. Amino acids: CASSSQGYGEQYF.

This clonotype has ten or more counts. This rearrangement joins TRBV5-1 to TRBJ2-2, with 8 nucleotides matching TRBD1. Germline loops: CDR1 SGHRS, CDR2 YFSETQ. The J segment lost 1 base and the V segment lost 4 bases, leaving 9 bases of the junction unmatched. The CDR3 is 17 amino acids. CDR3 sequence (DNA): TGCGCCAGCAGCCTATCCCCCGGGACAGGGAACACCGGGGAGCTGTTTTTT. This sequence encodes CASSLSPGTGNTGELFF.

On this clonotype: Sequence at one end of the junction differs from germline and may be a read error. This sequence joins TRBV7-3 and TRBJ2-2; D assignment may be TRBD1 or TRBD2 (5 bases each). Germline V lookup: CDR1 SGHTA, CDR2 FQGTGA. The CDR3 sequence is 13 residues long. CDR3 nucleotides: TGTGCCAGCAGCTTAGGGGGAGCCGGGGAGCCGTTTTTT. Encoded protein: CASSLGGAGEPFF.